The rows below give T cell receptor beta chains drawn from one sample of a study of radiotherapy plus CTLA-4 blockade in lung cancer. Profiled with immunoSEQ multiplex PCR; TCRdb holds only in-frame clones, not every one. This table has more than 75,000 clones, around 72% appearing once. The material sequenced was peripheral blood, taken from a patient treated with radiotherapy plus ipilimumab. The receptors were sampled from a human donor with non-small cell lung cancer that progressed on radiotherapy plus ipilimumab. CDR3s include the opening cysteine and the closing phenylalanine or tryptophan. The order of the fields is CDR3 protein, CDR3 DNA, J gene, V gene, D gene, clone size. D genes are given only for firm matches. The size entry is marked missing in some rows and otherwise reads once, few, many or a size class.

CASSEGTGPNYGYTF	TGTGCCAGCAGCGAGGGGACAGGGCCTAACTATGGCTACACCTTC	TRBJ1-2	TRBV9	TRBD1	-
CASSQDLGQASVDEQFF	TGCGCCAGCAGCCAAGATCTCGGGCAGGCTTCCGTCGATGAGCAGTTCTTC	TRBJ2-1	TRBV4-1	-	-
CASSFTTSGGGYNEQFF	TGTGCCAGCAGTTTCACGACTAGCGGAGGGGGTTACAATGAGCAGTTCTTC	TRBJ2-1	TRBV27	TRBD2	-
CASSVAWTGGPLNTEAFF	TGTGCCAGCAGCGTAGCTTGGACAGGGGGCCCTCTGAACACTGAAGCTTTCTTT	TRBJ1-1	TRBV9	TRBD1	-
CASSLTDRTEAFF	TGTGCCAGCAGTTTGACTGACAGGACTGAAGCTTTCTTT	TRBJ1-1	TRBV28	-	-
CATSRESDRGWETQYF	TGTGCCACCAGCAGAGAATCGGACAGGGGCTGGGAGACCCAGTACTTC	TRBJ2-5	TRBV15	TRBD1	-
CASSGRTGGVLSRYTF	TGTGCCAGTAGCGGCCGGACAGGGGGAGTTCTGTCTCGCTACACCTTC	TRBJ1-2	TRBV19	TRBD1	few
CASSPTGASGNTIYF	TGTGCCAGCAGCCCCACGGGGGCCTCTGGAAACACCATATATTTT	TRBJ1-3	TRBV9	-	many
CAWGPGQRNSPLHF	TGTGCCTGGGGCCCGGGACAGCGGAATTCACCCCTCCACTTT	TRBJ1-6	TRBV30	TRBD1	-
CASSVEGSGTGDEQFF	TGTGCCAGCAGCGTAGAAGGTAGCGGGACGGGAGATGAGCAGTTCTTC	TRBJ2-1	TRBV9	TRBD2	-
CASRTSVGSYEQYF	TGTGCCAGCAGGACTAGCGTGGGGTCCTACGAGCAGTACTTC	TRBJ2-7	TRBV2	TRBD2	-
CASRSSGSYNEQFF	TGTGCCAGCAGGTCTAGCGGCTCCTACAATGAGCAGTTCTTC	TRBJ2-1	TRBV6-1	TRBD2	-
CSVEDLGGASNYGYTF	TGCAGCGTTGAAGATCTTGGGGGGGCTTCGAACTATGGCTACACCTTC	TRBJ1-2	TRBV29-1	-	-
CASSPPTGLSSYEQYF	TGTGCCAGCTCACCACCCACAGGCTTAAGCTCCTACGAGCAGTACTTC	TRBJ2-7	TRBV18	-	few
CASSTPAGAIGYEQYF	TGTGCCAGCAGTACCCCAGCGGGAGCTATAGGCTACGAGCAGTACTTC	TRBJ2-7	TRBV28	TRBD2	-
CASSLRYTEAFF	TGTGCCAGCAGTTTAAGGTACACTGAAGCTTTCTTT	TRBJ1-1	TRBV28	-	-
CASSLLALSSYNEQFF	TGTGCCAGCAGTTTACTAGCGCTAAGCTCCTACAATGAGCAGTTCTTC	TRBJ2-1	TRBV27	-	-
CASSLGGSGSSYNEQFF	TGCGCCAGCAGCTTGGGGGGTAGCGGGAGCTCCTACAATGAGCAGTTCTTC	TRBJ2-1	TRBV5-1	TRBD2	-
CASSLARTSGGREQFF	TGTGCCAGCAGCTTAGCCCGGACTAGCGGGGGGAGGGAGCAGTTCTTC	TRBJ2-1	TRBV7-8	TRBD2	-
CSVVRDGGNTEAFF	TGCAGCGTTGTTCGGGACGGGGGAAACACTGAAGCTTTCTTT	TRBJ1-1	TRBV29-1	-	once
CASSYTRGGGNTEAFF	TGTGCCAGCAGTTACACCCGGGGGGGAGGGAACACTGAAGCTTTCTTT	TRBJ1-1	TRBV6-5	-	-
CASSLGRDGYGYTF	TGTGCCAGCAGTTTAGGTAGGGATGGTTATGGCTACACCTTC	TRBJ1-2	TRBV28	-	-
CASSPGSEQFF	TGTGCCAGCAGTCCCGGGAGTGAGCAGTTCTTC	TRBJ2-1	TRBV6-5	-	-
CASSPIFGNEQFF	TGTGCCAGCAGTCCTATATTTGGGAATGAGCAGTTCTTC	TRBJ2-1	TRBV27	-	-
CASSLQGLAGSNEQFF	TGCGCCAGCAGCTTGCAGGGACTAGCGGGGAGCAATGAGCAGTTCTTC	TRBJ2-1	TRBV5-1	TRBD2	-
CASSQDMGEAQHF	TGTGCCAGCAGCCAAGATATGGGCGAAGCCCAGCATTTT	TRBJ1-5	TRBV4-2	-	-